Described below is a single T cell receptor beta chain sequence and its context. The antigen is unknown. The CDR3 contains 17 residues. Trimming removed 4 bases at V and 11 bases at J, with 27 bases between. CDR1 is SGHDN, CDR2 FVKESK, per germline. The data were obtained in a study of metastatic and nonmetastatic thyroid tumors. About the research overall: The authors compared repertoires across blood and tumor or nodule tissue from malignant and benign thyroid patients.

Study-wide findings and caveats: In blood and tumor, TCR beta diversity was reportedly significantly higher in malignant thyroid tumors than in benign nodules.

Not a single patient had been given any form of treatment at any point before undergoing thyroid surgery. As processed by the authors: The study built a papillary thyroid cancer distant-metastasis classifier from CDR3 differences across clinicopathological groups. TCRdb called clones again from the PCR reads with MiXCR. Clone size and V and J calls follow TCRdb, not the original study. The sample has some 21,000 clones, 20% to 30% seen once; the top ten hold 4.5% to 5.5%. The sequencing sample was made of tumor tissue. The origin of this receptor is a female donor with papillary thyroid cancer or a benign thyroid nodule (not recorded which). Some clones in this sample may be carry-over from other donors' samples. The chain links TRBV14 to TRBJ2-1; D remains ambiguous. CDR3 loop: CASSRKIQVAHGNQQFF. CDR3 in DNA: TGTGCCAGCAGCCGGAAAATTCAGGTGGCGCATGGGAATCAGCAGTTCTTC.